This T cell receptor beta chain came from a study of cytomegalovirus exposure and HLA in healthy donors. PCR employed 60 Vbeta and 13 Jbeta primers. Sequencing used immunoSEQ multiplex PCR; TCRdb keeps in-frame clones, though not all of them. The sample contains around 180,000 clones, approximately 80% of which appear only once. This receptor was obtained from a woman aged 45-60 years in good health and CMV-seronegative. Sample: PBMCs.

The chain's CDR3 is CASSYLSDRAYGYTF. The CDR3 DNA reads TGTGCCAGCAGTTATCTATCGGACAGGGCCTATGGCTACACCTTC. The rearrangement uses TRBV27 and TRBJ1-2; TRBD1 aligns across 8 bases. V trimming: 4 bases; J trimming: 4 bases; junction bases outside the gene matches: 8. The length of the CDR3 is 15 residues. CDR1 and CDR2 (germline): MNHEY, SMNVEV (reference sequence).